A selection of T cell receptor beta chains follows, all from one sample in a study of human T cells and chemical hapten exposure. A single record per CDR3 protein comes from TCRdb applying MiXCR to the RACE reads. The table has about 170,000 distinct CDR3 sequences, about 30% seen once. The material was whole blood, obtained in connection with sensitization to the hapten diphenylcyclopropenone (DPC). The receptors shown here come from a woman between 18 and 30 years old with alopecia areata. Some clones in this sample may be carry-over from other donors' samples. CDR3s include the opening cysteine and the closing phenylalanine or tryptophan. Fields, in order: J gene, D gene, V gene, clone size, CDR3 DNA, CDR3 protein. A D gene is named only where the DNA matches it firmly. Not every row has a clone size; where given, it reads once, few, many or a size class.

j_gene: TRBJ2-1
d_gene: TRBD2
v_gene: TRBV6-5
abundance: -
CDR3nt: TGTGCCAGCAGGCGCGGACTAGGGCTGGGGTCCTACAATGAGCAGTTCTTC
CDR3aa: CASRRGLGLGSYNEQFF

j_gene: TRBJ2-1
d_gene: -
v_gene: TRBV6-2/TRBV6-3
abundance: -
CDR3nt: TGTGCCGGAGGGACCGGGACAACAGGAAATGAGCAGTTCTTC
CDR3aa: CAGGTGTTGNEQFF

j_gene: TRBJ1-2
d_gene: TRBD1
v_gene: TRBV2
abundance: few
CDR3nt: TGTGCCAGCAGTGGACGGGACAGGGGGATCAATGGCTACACCTTC
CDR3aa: CASSGRDRGINGYTF

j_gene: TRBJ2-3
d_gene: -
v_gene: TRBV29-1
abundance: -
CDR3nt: TGCAGCGGATACTTACAACCCGGCGGGCAGTATTTT
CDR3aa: CSGYLQPGGQYF

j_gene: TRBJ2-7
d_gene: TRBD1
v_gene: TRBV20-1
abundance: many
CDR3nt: TGCAGTGCTACCAACCGGGACAGGGCAACGCACGAGCAGTACTTC
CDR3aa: CSATNRDRATHEQYF

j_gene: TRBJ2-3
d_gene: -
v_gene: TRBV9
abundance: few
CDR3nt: TGTGCCAGCAGCGTAGGTTGGGGGGGCACAGATACGCAGTATTTT
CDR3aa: CASSVGWGGTDTQYF

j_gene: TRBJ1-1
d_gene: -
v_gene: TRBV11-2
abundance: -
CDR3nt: TGTGCCAGCAGCTTAGACCCATACACTGAAGCTTTCTTT
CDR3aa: CASSLDPYTEAFF

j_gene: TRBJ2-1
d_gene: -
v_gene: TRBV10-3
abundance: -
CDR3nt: TGTGCCATCAGTGAGGCAAAGGGCACCTACAATGAGCAGTTCTTC
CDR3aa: CAISEAKGTYNEQFF

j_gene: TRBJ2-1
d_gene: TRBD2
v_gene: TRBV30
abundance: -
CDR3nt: TGTGCCTGGAGTGTACTACTAGCGCTGTCCTACAATGAGCAGTTCTTC
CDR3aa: CAWSVLLALSYNEQFF

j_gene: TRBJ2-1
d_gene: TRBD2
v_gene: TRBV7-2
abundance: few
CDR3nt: TGTGCCAGCAGCTCCCGACTAGCCAATGAGCAGTTCTTC
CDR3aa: CASSSRLANEQFF

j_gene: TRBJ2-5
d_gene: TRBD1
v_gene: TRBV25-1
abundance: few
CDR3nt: TGTGCCAGCGGAAGACAGGGCCGTGAAGAGACCCAGTACTTC
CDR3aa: CASGRQGREETQYF

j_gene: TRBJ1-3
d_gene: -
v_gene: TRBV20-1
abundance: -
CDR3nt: TGCAGTGTGCTCCCTAGGGCAGGCACTGGAAACACCATATATTTT
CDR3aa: CSVLPRAGTGNTIYF

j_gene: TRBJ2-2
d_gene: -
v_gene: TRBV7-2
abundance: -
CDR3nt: TGTGCCAGCAGCCCTATAGGGGGGCCCACCGGGGAGCTGTTTTTT
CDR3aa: CASSPIGGPTGELFF

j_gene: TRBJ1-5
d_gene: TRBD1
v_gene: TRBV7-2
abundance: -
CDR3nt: TGTGCCAGCAGCCGACAGGGCCCGAATCAGCCCCAGCATTTT
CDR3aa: CASSRQGPNQPQHF

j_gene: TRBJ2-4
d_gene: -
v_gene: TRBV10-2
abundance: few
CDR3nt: TGCGCCACCTCACAGGGAGACATTCAGTACTTC
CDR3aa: CATSQGDIQYF

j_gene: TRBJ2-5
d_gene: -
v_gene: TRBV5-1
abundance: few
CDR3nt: TGCGCCAGCAGCTTGGCCCCAGGTCAGGAAGAGACCCAGTACTTC
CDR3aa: CASSLAPGQEETQYF

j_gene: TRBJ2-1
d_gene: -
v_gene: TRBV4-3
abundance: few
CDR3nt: TGCGCCAGCAGCCAAGAAGCTAGGGCAGGGTGGGGTGAGCAGTTCTTC
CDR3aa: CASSQEARAGWGEQFF

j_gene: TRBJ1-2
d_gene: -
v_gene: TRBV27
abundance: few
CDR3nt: TGTGCCAGCAGTTTCCGAGGAAACTATGGCTACACCTTC
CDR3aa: CASSFRGNYGYTF

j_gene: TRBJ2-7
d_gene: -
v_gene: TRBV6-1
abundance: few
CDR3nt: TGTGCCAGCAGTGACGGATACGAGCAGTACTTC
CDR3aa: CASSDGYEQYF

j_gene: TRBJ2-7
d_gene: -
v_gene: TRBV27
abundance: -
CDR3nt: TGTGCCAGCAGTTTACATGCGGCCTACGAGCAGTACTTC
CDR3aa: CASSLHAAYEQYF

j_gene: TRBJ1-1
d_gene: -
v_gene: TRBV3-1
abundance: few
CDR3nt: TGTGCCAGCAGCCTGGGACACTCGAACACTGAAGCTTTCTTT
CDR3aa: CASSLGHSNTEAFF

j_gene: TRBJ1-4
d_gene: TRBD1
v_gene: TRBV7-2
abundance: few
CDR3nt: TGTGCCAGCAGCTTAAGTTCTCAGGGGGGCCTTAAACTGTTTTTT
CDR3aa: CASSLSSQGGLKLFF

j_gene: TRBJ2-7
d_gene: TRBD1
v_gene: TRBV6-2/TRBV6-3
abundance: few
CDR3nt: TGTGCCAGCAGTTACGTCCGCAGGGGGCTACTCTCCTACGAGCAGTACTTC
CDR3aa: CASSYVRRGLLSYEQYF

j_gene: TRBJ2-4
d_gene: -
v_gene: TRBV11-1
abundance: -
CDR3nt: TGTGCCAGCAGCTTAGTGGGACCAAAAAACATTCAGTACTTC
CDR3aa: CASSLVGPKNIQYF

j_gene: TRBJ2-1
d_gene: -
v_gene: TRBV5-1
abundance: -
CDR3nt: TGCGCCAGCAGCCGGGGAGGCTCATCCTACAATGAGCAGTTCTTC
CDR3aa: CASSRGGSSYNEQFF

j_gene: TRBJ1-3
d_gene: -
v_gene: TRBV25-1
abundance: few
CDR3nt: TGTGCCAGCAGTGAATATGACCACACCATATATTTT
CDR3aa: CASSEYDHTIYF

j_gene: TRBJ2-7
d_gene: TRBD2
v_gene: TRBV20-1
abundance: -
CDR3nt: TGCAGTGCTAGTAGTCTCCTGGGCGGGAGCTACGAGCAGTACTTC
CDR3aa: CSASSLLGGSYEQYF

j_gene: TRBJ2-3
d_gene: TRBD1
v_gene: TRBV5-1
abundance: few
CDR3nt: TGCGCCAGCAGCTTTGAGGGGGCGCGGGATACGCAGTATTTT
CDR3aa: CASSFEGARDTQYF

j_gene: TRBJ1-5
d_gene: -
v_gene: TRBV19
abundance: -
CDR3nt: TGTGCCAGTAGTATTACGGGAGGCAGCAATCAGCCCCAGCATTTT
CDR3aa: CASSITGGSNQPQHF

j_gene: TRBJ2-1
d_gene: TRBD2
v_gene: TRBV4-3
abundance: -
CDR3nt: TGCGCCAGCAGCCTCGGGGGACTAGCGGGGGATGAGCAGTTCTTC
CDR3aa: CASSLGGLAGDEQFF

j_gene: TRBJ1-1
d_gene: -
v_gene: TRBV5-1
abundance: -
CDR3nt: TGCGCCAGCGGGGAGGGTATTAACACTGAAGCTTTCTTT
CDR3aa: CASGEGINTEAFF

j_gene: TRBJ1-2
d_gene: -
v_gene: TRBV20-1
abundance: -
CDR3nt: TGCAGTGCTAGGGACAATGCGGATGGCTACACCTTC
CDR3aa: CSARDNADGYTF

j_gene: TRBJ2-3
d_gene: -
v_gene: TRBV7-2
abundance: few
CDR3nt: TGTGCCAGCAGCTTAGTTCGGCGGGGAGATACGCAGTATTTT
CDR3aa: CASSLVRRGDTQYF

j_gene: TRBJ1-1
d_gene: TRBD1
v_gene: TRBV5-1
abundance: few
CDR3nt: TGCGCCAGCAGCTGGAGGGGGCCGGGGAACACTGAAGCTTTCTTT
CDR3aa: CASSWRGPGNTEAFF

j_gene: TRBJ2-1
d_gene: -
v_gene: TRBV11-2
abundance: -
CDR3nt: TGTGCCAGCAGCTTATCGGCGGCTAGTGGGGGTCGGAATGAGCAGTTCTTC
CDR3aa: CASSLSAASGGRNEQFF

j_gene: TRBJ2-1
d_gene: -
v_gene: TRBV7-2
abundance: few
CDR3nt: TGTGCCAGCAGCTTACGGACCGGGGCTCTCTACAATGAGCAGTTCTTC
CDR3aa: CASSLRTGALYNEQFF

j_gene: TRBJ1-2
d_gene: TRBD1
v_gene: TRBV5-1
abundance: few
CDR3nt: TGCGCCAGCAGCCTGGACAGGTCCGGCTACACCTTC
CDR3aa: CASSLDRSGYTF

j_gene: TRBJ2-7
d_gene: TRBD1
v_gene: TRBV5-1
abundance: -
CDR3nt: TGCGCCAGTAAGACAGGGATGGAGGTGTACGAGCAGTACTTC
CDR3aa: CASKTGMEVYEQYF

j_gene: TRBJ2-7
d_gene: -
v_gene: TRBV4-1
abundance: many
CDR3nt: TGCGCCAGCAGCCAACCCACAGGGTACGAGCAGTACTTC
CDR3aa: CASSQPTGYEQYF

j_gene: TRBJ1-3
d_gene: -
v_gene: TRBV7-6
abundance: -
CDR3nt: TGTGCCAGCAGCTTAGTGAAGGGTGGAAACACCATATATTTT
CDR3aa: CASSLVKGGNTIYF

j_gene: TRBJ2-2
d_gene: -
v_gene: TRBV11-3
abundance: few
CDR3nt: TGTGCCAGCAGCTTAGAGCACGGGGAGCTGTTTTTT
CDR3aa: CASSLEHGELFF

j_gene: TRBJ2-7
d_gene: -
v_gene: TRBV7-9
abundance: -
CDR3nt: TGTGTCAGCACCCGACATGGGACCCCAAGCGAGCAGTACTTC
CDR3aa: CVSTRHGTPSEQYF

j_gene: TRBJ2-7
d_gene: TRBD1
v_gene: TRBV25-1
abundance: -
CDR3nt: TGTGCCAGCAGTGGGCCGACAGGGATCGCCTACGAGCAGTACTTC
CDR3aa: CASSGPTGIAYEQYF

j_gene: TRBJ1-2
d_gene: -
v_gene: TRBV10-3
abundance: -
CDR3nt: TGTGCCATCAGTGAGAAGTTCAGCCGTGATGGCTACACCTTC
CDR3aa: CAISEKFSRDGYTF

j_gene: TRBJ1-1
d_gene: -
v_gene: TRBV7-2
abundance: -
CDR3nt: TGTGCCAGCAGCTCAGACAGCACCCTTCGGAAGAACACTGAAGCTTTCTTT
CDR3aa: CASSSDSTLRKNTEAFF

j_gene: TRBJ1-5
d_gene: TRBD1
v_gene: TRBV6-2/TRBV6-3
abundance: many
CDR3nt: TGTGCCAGCAGCTGGAAACCGACAGGGAAGTCGCCCCAGCATTTT
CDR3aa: CASSWKPTGKSPQHF

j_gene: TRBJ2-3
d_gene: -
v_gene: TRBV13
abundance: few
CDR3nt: TGTGCCAGCAGCTTAGGCCAGGGCAGGGATACGCAGTATTTT
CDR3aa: CASSLGQGRDTQYF

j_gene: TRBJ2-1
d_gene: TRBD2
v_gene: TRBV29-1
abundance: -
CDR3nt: TGCAGCGTTGTGGGGCCTCCTAGCGGATATTACAATGAGCAGTTCTTC
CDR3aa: CSVVGPPSGYYNEQFF

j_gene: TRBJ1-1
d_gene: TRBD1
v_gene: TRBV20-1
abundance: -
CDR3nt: TGCAGTGCTAGAGCCAGGGGGCAGGGTCAAACTGAAGCTTTCTTT
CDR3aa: CSARARGQGQTEAFF

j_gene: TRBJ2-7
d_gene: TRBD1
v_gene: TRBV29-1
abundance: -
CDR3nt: TGCAGCGTCCACGGGACAGGTTGGGGGGAGCAGTACTTC
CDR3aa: CSVHGTGWGEQYF

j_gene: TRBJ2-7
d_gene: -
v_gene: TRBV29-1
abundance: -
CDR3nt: TGCAGCGTTGAAGGGCCCCGCTACGAGCAGTACTTC
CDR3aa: CSVEGPRYEQYF

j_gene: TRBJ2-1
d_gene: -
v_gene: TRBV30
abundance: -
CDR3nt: TGTGCCTGGACGGCCCTTAATGAGCAGTTCTTC
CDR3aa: CAWTALNEQFF

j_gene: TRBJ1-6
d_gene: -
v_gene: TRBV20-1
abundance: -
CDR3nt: TGCAGTGCTAGAGCTGCAGGCAATACTAATTCACCCCTCCACTTT
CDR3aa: CSARAAGNTNSPLHF

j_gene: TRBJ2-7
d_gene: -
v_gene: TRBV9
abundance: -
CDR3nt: TGTGCCAGCAGCGTAGGCAGCCCTGGCTCCTACGAGCAGTACTTC
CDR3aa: CASSVGSPGSYEQYF